Sequencing of this T cell receptor (beta chain) was carried out in a study of T cells expressing NK-cell markers. Study details: The eight sequenced donors comprised seven who were HCMV-seropositive and one who was seronegative. Study findings and constraints: Nothing established the HCMV specificity of expanded NKG2C+ T cell clones.

As to this clonotype: Its antigen is as yet unknown.

Germline V gene data show CDR1 as SGHAT and CDR2 as FQDESV (reference sequence). The CDR3 is 13 amino acids. The authors made TCR beta cDNA libraries by 5'RACE template switching. This switching added a universal primer site and UMIs. TCRdb re-analyzed the 5' RACE reads; it lists each CDR3 protein once, without DNA. Recorded for this sample: over 250,000 distinct CDR3 sequences. The specimen sequenced was blood T cells: a sorted CD56 or NKG2C T cell subset, CD4+ or CD8+ T cells, or bulk PBMC T cells (not recorded which). The sequence came from a woman between 18 and 70 years old in good health. This sequence joins TRBV11-1 and TRBJ2-5; TCRdb's assignment of TRBD1 cannot be checked, as there is no DNA. CDR3 in amino acids: CASSRTGAGTQYF.